The text below deals with one TCR beta chain. There is no known antigen for this receptor. No much larger clonotype is one base removed from it; base qualities were not supplied. From cysteine to phenylalanine, the CDR3 is 17 amino acids long. The CDR3 DNA has 51 bases and is translated from base 1. V loses 3 bases at its end and J loses 3 bases; junction bases beyond the gene matches: 12. CDR1 and CDR2 (LGHNA, YSLEER) derive from the germline V gene. At one collaborating source in Seattle, patients were enrolled during active infection and were followed longitudinally through the course of disease. Whole blood was collected in K2EDTA tubes by collaborating institutions according to the institutions' own protocols. For TCRbeta analysis, collaborators shipped samples in one of three forms: frozen whole blood, isolated PBMCs, or DNA extracted from either of those sample types. The immunoSEQ Assay, a bias-controlled multiplex PCR, was used to amplify TCRbeta CDR3 regions from genomic DNA. The authors' pipeline ran thus. Within the assay, amplification of reference gene primers was used to estimate how many nucleated cells each sample contained. To quantify the absolute abundance of each unique TCRbeta CDR3 rearrangement, sequence reads were collapsed and filtered. For each sample, productive Simpson clonality was calculated as the square root of Simpson's diversity index across productive rearrangements. What TCRdb holds here is the immuneACCESS table cut down to in-frame rearrangements. Part of the clones is not present; checked against another copy, under half of the missing clones reflect an unresolved V gene, and the others are unexplained. V and J calls and clone size follow that table, whereas D and trimming were derived from the DNA. The table for this sample lists about 370,000 clones; about 89% of them were counted only once. The biggest ten clones account for 3% of the sample.

This entry belongs to a study of blood T cell repertoires in COVID-19 (dated by TCRdb to 2019 to 2021). In the study overall: The collaborator samples originated in the United States, Italy and Spain and spanned the acute and convalescent phases of COVID-19. HLA class I and class II types, where available, came from metadata supplied by the sample provider rather than from assay-based typing. The prospective study material was composed of cDNA or gDNA derived from T cells, B-cell-depleted T cells, or PBMCs. The samples were drawn from the first 160 participants of the ongoing ImmuneRACE study and from 1,254 subjects provided by 6 global collaborators. Subjects who had been exposed to COVID-19, were actively infected with it, or had recovered from it provided the deeply sampled blood TCRbeta repertoires that made up the dataset. The repertoires were released in a freely available public database intended as a resource for research on the immune response to SARS-CoV-2. Sample metadata almost always included a de-identified subject ID, COVID-19 status, age in years and sex. Overall study outcomes, separate from this receptor: The amount of clinical and demographic metadata varied by source and participant and was provided uncurated.

The receptor chain draws on TRBV4-3 and TRBJ2-7, with 9 middle bases fitting TRBD1. Sequenced sample: peripheral blood. This receptor was taken from a woman between 25 and 40 years old with COVID-19, enrolled during active disease. Here is the DNA: TGCGCCAGCAGCCAGAAGGGGGGCGGACAGGGGTTCTACGAGCAGTACTTC. It specifies CASSQKGGGQGFYEQYF.